The sequence of this T cell receptor (beta chain) was determined in a study of tumor-infiltrating lymphocytes in primary liver carcinoma. Unsorted bulk tissue, about 19-32 mg of it, served as the source for co-extraction of RNA and DNA. The CDR3 numbers 15 amino acids, ends counted. Per the germline V gene, CDR1 is MDHEN and CDR2 is SYDVKM. For this clonotype: This likely comes from a read error, as the CDR3 has no conserved phenylalanine or tryptophan at its end. The limits of the CDR3 on the DNA are not certain, so only TCRdb's listed CDR3 is given.

Making TCR beta cDNA involved approximately 510 ng total RNA and a constant-region primer. Researchers made the TCR beta libraries by running three nested multiplex PCR rounds with slightly modified ARM-PCR. Rounds one and two of PCR, each of roughly 10 cycles, were primed with TRBV1-TRBV30 forward primers and a C-beta reverse primer. MiXCR, applied by TCRdb to the multiplex PCR reads, yields one record per CDR3 protein. The table has tens of thousands of distinct CDR3 sequences, roughly 72% seen once. The specimen sequenced was liver tumor tissue from sampling region 1. Subset reported: tumor region T1, superior pole. The source is a middle-aged man with primary liver carcinoma and hepatitis B virus infection. The rearrangement uses TRBV28 and TRBJ2-2; TRBD2 is the table's D call, not checked against the DNA. The CDR3: CASRGAGGRTGELFL.